This TCR beta chain comes out of a study of graft-versus-host responses after intestinal transplantation. Looking at the study overall: Isolated intestinal, liver-intestinal, or multivisceral transplants had been given to the recipients. Anti-thymocyte globulin induction preceded two to four years of tacrolimus and steroid maintenance in all recipients. Study results and caveats: Those patients showing graft-donor T cell macrochimerism displayed high graft-versus-host to host-versus-graft clonal ratios in allografts. The recipient marrow held GvH clones, and some of them showed up first in ileum or blood.

This CDR3 has 17 residues. Germline trimming cut 0 bases from V and 7 bases from J; bases unmatched to any gene: 8. Germline CDR1 GTSNPN, CDR2 SVGIG (reference sequence). This clone was counted a single time. Its target is unknown. Method: immunoSEQ multiplex PCR; TCRdb's copy keeps in-frame clones and lacks some. The data contain some 110,000 clones, more than 85% of them seen just once; the ten biggest clones take up 0.9% to 1.5%. The chain combines TRBV30 with TRBJ2-1; TRBD2 aligns across 14 bases. The TCR sequence derives from a human donor who was the organ donor for an intestinal transplant. This sample comprised unstimulated CD8+ T cells sorted from spleen or lymph node cells, obtained before transplant. CDR3 loop: CAWSVPTSGRAGNEQFF. CDR3 sequence (DNA): TGTGCCTGGAGTGTACCGACTAGCGGGAGGGCCGGGAATGAGCAGTTCTTC.